These 5 T cell receptor beta chains came from one sample sequenced in a study of blood T cells in healthy people across ages. A second PCR of about 7 to 11 cycles used a sample-barcoded 5' primer and a J-beta primer mix. TCRdb ran MiXCR on the 5' RACE reads and lists one entry per CDR3 protein. Found here are roughly 860,000 distinct CDR3 sequences, around two thirds of them singletons; the top ten hold 28%. Specimen: blood. The receptors come from a man aged 30 to 45 in good health.

This sequence joins TRBV6-5 and TRBJ2-5; weak D call: TRBD1 (6 bases). V was pared by 2 bases and J by 6 bases, with 19 bases between. The CDR3 has 16 residues. CDR1 is MNHEY, CDR2 SVGAGI, per germline. CDR3 in amino acids: CASSYRGITLIQTQYF. The CDR3 DNA follows: TGTGCCAGCAGTTACAGGGGGATAACCCTTATCCAGACCCAGTACTTC.

This chain uses TRBV10-3 with TRBJ2-5; possibly TRBD1 for D (5 bases). There are 14 residues in the CDR3. Germline CDR1 reads ENHRY; CDR2 reads SYGVKD. Deletions cut 0 bases from V and 7 bases from J, with 12 bases between. CDR3 sequence (DNA): TGTGCCATCAGTGAGTCAACTGGGGCAGGGACCCAGTACTTC. Amino acid sequence: CAISESTGAGTQYF.

This chain connects TRBV10-3 to TRBJ2-7; D not resolved. V lost 2 bases and J 5 bases, leaving 7 bases between the germline ends. The CDR3 consists of 12 residues. Germline CDR1 ENHRY, CDR2 SYGVKD. CDR3 sequence reads: CAISERRDEQYF. The CDR3 DNA reads TGTGCCATCAGTGAGAGAAGGGACGAGCAGTACTTC.

V usage is TRBV27 and J usage is TRBJ1-4; D is unresolved. This CDR3 is 16 amino acids long. Germline lookup yields CDR1 MNHEY and CDR2 SMNVEV (reference sequence). V shed 7 bases and J shed 0 bases, with 15 bases lying between them. This chain's CDR3 is CASTDSKGSTNEKLFF. The CDR3 DNA sequence: TGTGCCAGCACCGATTCAAAGGGATCAACTAATGAAAAACTGTTTTTT.

In this sample, this clonotype turned up once. The J gene is TRBJ2-3, the V gene TRBV6-2 or TRBV6-3; 8 bases are a match to TRBD1. V shed 4 bases and J 2 bases; nucleotides not matched to a gene: 8. The CDR3 has 16 amino acids. Per germline, CDR1 MNHEY and CDR2 SVGEGT. The CDR3 region is CASSSPRQGFTDTQYF. The CDR3 nucleotides read TGTGCCAGCAGTTCCCCTCGACAGGGGTTCACAGATACGCAGTATTTT.